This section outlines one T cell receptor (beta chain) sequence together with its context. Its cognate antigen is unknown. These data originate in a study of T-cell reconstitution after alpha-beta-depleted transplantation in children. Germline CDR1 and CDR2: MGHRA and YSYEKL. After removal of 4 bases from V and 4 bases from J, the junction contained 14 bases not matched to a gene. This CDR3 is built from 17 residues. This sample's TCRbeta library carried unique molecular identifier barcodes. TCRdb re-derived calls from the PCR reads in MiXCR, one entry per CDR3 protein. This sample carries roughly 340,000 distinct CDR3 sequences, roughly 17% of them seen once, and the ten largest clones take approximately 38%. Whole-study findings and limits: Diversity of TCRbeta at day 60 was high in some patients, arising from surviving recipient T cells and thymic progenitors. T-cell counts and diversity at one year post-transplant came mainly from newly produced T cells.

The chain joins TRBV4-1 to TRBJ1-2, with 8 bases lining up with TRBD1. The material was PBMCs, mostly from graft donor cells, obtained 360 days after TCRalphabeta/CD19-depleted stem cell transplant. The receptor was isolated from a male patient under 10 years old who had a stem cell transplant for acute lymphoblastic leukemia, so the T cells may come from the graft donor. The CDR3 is CASSPKTWTGFAYGYTF. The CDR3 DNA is TGCGCCAGCAGCCCAAAGACCTGGACAGGGTTTGCCTATGGCTACACCTTC.